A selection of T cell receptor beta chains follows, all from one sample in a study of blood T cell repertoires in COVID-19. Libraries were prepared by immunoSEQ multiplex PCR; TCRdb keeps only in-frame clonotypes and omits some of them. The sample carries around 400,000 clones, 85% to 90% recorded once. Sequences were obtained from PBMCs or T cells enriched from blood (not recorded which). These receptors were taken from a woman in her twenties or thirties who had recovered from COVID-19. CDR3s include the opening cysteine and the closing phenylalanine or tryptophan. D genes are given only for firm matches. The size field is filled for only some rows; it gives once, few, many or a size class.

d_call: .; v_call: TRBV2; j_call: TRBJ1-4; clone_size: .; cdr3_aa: CASTRERFNEKLFF; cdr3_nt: TGTGCCAGCACTCGGGAGAGGTTTAATGAAAAACTGTTTTTT
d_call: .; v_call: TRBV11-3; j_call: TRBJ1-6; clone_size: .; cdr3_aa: CASSTRRGGSPLHF; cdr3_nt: TGTGCCAGCAGCACCAGACGCGGGGGGTCACCCCTCCACTTT
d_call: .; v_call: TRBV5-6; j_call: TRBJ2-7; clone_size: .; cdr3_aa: CASSGLRTPNEYEQYF; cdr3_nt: TGTGCCAGCAGCGGGTTACGGACACCCAACGAATACGAGCAGTACTTC
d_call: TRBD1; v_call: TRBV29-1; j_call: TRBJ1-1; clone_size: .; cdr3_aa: CSANAADRESEAFF; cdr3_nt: TGCAGCGCAAACGCGGCGGACAGGGAGAGTGAAGCTTTCTTT
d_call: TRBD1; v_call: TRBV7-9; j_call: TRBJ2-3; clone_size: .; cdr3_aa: CASRTPSGTGGVADTQYF; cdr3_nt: TGTGCCAGCAGAACACCCTCGGGGACAGGGGGCGTTGCAGATACGCAGTATTTT
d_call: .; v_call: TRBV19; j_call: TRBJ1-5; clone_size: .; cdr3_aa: CASSIGGMNQPQHF; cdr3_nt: TGTGCCAGTAGTATAGGAGGGATGAATCAGCCCCAGCATTTT
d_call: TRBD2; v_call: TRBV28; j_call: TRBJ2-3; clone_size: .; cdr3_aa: CASSLEVGTRTDTQYF; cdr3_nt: TGTGCCAGCAGTTTGGAGGTTGGGACTAGAACAGATACGCAGTATTTT
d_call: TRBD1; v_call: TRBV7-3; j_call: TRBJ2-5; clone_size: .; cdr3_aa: CASSSRGRGETQYF; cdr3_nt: TGTGCCAGCAGCTCCAGGGGGCGCGGAGAGACCCAGTACTTC
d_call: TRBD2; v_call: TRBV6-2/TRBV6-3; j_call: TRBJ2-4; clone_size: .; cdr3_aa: CASSYPGGTKNIQYF; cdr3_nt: TGTGCCAGCAGTTACCCCGGGGGGACCAAAAACATTCAGTACTTC
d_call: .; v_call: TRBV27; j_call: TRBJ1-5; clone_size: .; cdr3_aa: CASSRGSLYRPQHF; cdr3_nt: TGTGCCAGCAGTCGAGGGTCCCTCTATCGGCCCCAGCATTTT
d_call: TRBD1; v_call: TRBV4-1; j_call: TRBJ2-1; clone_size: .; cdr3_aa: CASSHSEDRAYNEQFF; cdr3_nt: TGCGCCAGCAGCCATAGCGAGGACAGGGCATACAATGAGCAGTTCTTC
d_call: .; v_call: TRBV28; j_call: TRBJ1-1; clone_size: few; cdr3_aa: CASSFDRTASNTEAFF; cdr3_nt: TGTGCCAGCAGTTTCGACAGGACAGCGTCGAACACTGAAGCTTTCTTT
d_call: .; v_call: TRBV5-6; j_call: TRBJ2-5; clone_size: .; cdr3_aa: CASSWGPGTQYF; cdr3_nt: TGTGCCAGCAGCTGGGGCCCTGGGACCCAGTACTTC
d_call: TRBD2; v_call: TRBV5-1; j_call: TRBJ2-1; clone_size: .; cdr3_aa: CASSSLAGAGYNEQFF; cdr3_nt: TGCGCCAGCAGCTCCTTAGCGGGAGCAGGTTACAATGAGCAGTTCTTC
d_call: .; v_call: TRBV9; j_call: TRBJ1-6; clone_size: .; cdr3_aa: CASSVYRANSPLHF; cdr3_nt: TGTGCCAGCAGCGTCTACAGGGCAAATTCACCCCTCCACTTT
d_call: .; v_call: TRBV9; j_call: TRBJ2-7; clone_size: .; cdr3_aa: CASSVGQGRVEQYF; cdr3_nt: TGTGCCAGCAGCGTTGGGCAGGGAAGGGTCGAGCAGTACTTC